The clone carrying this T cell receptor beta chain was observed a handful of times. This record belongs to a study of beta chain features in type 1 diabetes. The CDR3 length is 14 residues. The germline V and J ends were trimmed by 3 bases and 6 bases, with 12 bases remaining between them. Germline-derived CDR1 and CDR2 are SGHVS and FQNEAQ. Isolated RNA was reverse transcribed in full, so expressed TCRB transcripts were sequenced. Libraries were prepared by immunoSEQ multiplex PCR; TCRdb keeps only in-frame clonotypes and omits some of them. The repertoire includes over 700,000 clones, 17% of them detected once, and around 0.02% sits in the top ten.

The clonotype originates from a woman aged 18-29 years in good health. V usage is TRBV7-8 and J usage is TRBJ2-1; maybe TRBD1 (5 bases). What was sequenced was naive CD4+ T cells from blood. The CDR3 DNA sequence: TGTGCCAGCAGCTTTAGTCAGGGCTCCAATGAGCAGTTCTTC. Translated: CASSFSQGSNEQFF.